These T cell receptor beta chains were read from a single sample in a study of blood T cell repertoires in COVID-19. Profiled with immunoSEQ multiplex PCR; TCRdb holds only in-frame clones, not every one. The table includes under 400,000 clones, 90% detected once. Sequences were obtained from peripheral blood. These receptors all come from a woman aged 30 to 39 with COVID-19, enrolled during active disease. CDR3s include the opening cysteine and the closing phenylalanine or tryptophan. Fields, in order: CDR3 protein, D gene, CDR3 length, V gene. A D gene is named only where the DNA matches it firmly.

CDR3aa: CAWSWTEETQYF
d_gene: .
len: 12
v_gene: TRBV30

CDR3aa: CASGDLDTQYF
d_gene: .
len: 11
v_gene: TRBV5-4

CDR3aa: CASSPPPGKKLFF
d_gene: .
len: 13
v_gene: TRBV3-1/TRBV3-2

CDR3aa: CASSELVAAYYEQYF
d_gene: .
len: 15
v_gene: TRBV2

CDR3aa: CASSLGPGTSHGDTQYF
d_gene: .
len: 17
v_gene: TRBV7-2

CDR3aa: CASSLEAGYTEAFF
d_gene: .
len: 14
v_gene: TRBV5-1

CDR3aa: CASSVVALAGDNEQFF
d_gene: TRBD2
len: 16
v_gene: TRBV9

CDR3aa: CASRSGTSTDTQYF
d_gene: .
len: 14
v_gene: TRBV10-2

CDR3aa: CASSTQVNTEAFF
d_gene: .
len: 13
v_gene: TRBV3-1/TRBV3-2

CDR3aa: CASSSEQAYGYTF
d_gene: .
len: 13
v_gene: TRBV27

CDR3aa: CAWRDREDQPQHF
d_gene: TRBD1
len: 13
v_gene: TRBV30

CDR3aa: CASSLTGTGGSEQYF
d_gene: TRBD1
len: 15
v_gene: TRBV6-5

CDR3aa: CASRHSLNRQKNIQYF
d_gene: .
len: 16
v_gene: TRBV2

CDR3aa: CASSEWRREETQYF
d_gene: .
len: 14
v_gene: TRBV6-1

CDR3aa: CASSQEGGAGSPLHF
d_gene: .
len: 15
v_gene: TRBV14

CDR3aa: CASSQGTGFTEAFF
d_gene: .
len: 14
v_gene: TRBV4-1

CDR3aa: CATRQGVDYQPQHF
d_gene: TRBD1
len: 14
v_gene: TRBV28

CDR3aa: CATSDHRGGYTDTQYF
d_gene: .
len: 16
v_gene: TRBV24-1

CDR3aa: CASSLDGTIYNEQFF
d_gene: TRBD2
len: 15
v_gene: TRBV7-8

CDR3aa: CASSTPPASGRTRDIQYF
d_gene: TRBD2
len: 18
v_gene: TRBV19

CDR3aa: CASSSPGDRGGAQPQHF
d_gene: TRBD1
len: 17
v_gene: TRBV11-2

CDR3aa: CSVEDLDRGQGYTF
d_gene: TRBD1
len: 14
v_gene: TRBV29-1

CDR3aa: CAISEGTGVETQYF
d_gene: TRBD1
len: 14
v_gene: TRBV10-3

CDR3aa: CASRKQVGWETQYF
d_gene: .
len: 14
v_gene: TRBV19

CDR3aa: CASSLIDRVGEQYF
d_gene: TRBD1
len: 14
v_gene: TRBV11-2

CDR3aa: CASSLDSLNSPLHF
d_gene: .
len: 14
v_gene: TRBV7-9

CDR3aa: CAWGTTYEQFF
d_gene: TRBD2
len: 11
v_gene: TRBV30

CDR3aa: CATSAKDSAYGYTF
d_gene: .
len: 14
v_gene: TRBV24-1

CDR3aa: CASSYGQGTNEQYF
d_gene: TRBD1
len: 14
v_gene: TRBV5-1

CDR3aa: CASSQAGDFQFF
d_gene: TRBD2
len: 12
v_gene: TRBV18

CDR3aa: CASSEIPGQGNTEAFF
d_gene: TRBD1
len: 16
v_gene: TRBV6-1

CDR3aa: CASSAGQEIGGETQYF
d_gene: TRBD1
len: 16
v_gene: TRBV5-1

CDR3aa: CASRDGTAIRSDTQYF
d_gene: TRBD1
len: 16
v_gene: TRBV7-9

CDR3aa: CASIRDRALYNEQFF
d_gene: TRBD1
len: 15
v_gene: TRBV6-5

CDR3aa: CASSPPLAGVNEQYF
d_gene: TRBD2
len: 15
v_gene: TRBV5-4

CDR3aa: CASSLGLPGGGETQYF
d_gene: TRBD1
len: 16
v_gene: TRBV5-4

CDR3aa: CASSLRLGPEGAFF
d_gene: .
len: 14
v_gene: TRBV5-1

CDR3aa: CASSRTGGYGYTF
d_gene: TRBD1
len: 13
v_gene: TRBV11-2

CDR3aa: CASSFTGGDLSGTNEKLFF
d_gene: TRBD1
len: 19
v_gene: TRBV7-6

CDR3aa: CASSEARTGGYTF
d_gene: TRBD1
len: 13
v_gene: TRBV2

CDR3aa: CASSLDGRGDYGYTF
d_gene: TRBD1
len: 15
v_gene: TRBV7-9

CDR3aa: CASSLGGQGLSGNTIYF
d_gene: TRBD1
len: 17
v_gene: TRBV7-2

CDR3aa: CASSWTGANNEQFF
d_gene: TRBD1
len: 14
v_gene: TRBV5-5

CDR3aa: CASSQRHTNTEAFF
d_gene: .
len: 14
v_gene: TRBV14

CDR3aa: CASSPGHSNQPQHF
d_gene: .
len: 14
v_gene: TRBV5-1

CDR3aa: CASSLRDSKNYEQYF
d_gene: .
len: 15
v_gene: TRBV5-4

CDR3aa: CASSYSHTQPQHF
d_gene: .
len: 13
v_gene: TRBV6-5

CDR3aa: CATSRVQGSGTEAFF
d_gene: .
len: 15
v_gene: TRBV15

CDR3aa: CASSLVADTGELFF
d_gene: .
len: 14
v_gene: TRBV5-1

CDR3aa: CASSLVFPGFNYGYTF
d_gene: .
len: 16
v_gene: TRBV7-2

CDR3aa: CAWSDPWGGQYF
d_gene: TRBD2
len: 12
v_gene: TRBV30

CDR3aa: CASSLSWTGPYEQYF
d_gene: TRBD1
len: 15
v_gene: TRBV5-5

CDR3aa: CASSPEQGRTEAFF
d_gene: .
len: 14
v_gene: TRBV18

CDR3aa: CASSLVDRVLTGELFF
d_gene: TRBD1
len: 16
v_gene: TRBV5-1

CDR3aa: CASSSRGGSGNTIYF
d_gene: .
len: 15
v_gene: TRBV11-2

CDR3aa: CASSFSRGTYEQYF
d_gene: TRBD1
len: 14
v_gene: TRBV27

CDR3aa: CASSGGEGGDTEAFF
d_gene: .
len: 15
v_gene: TRBV9

CDR3aa: CASSASGVSYEQYF
d_gene: TRBD2
len: 14
v_gene: TRBV18